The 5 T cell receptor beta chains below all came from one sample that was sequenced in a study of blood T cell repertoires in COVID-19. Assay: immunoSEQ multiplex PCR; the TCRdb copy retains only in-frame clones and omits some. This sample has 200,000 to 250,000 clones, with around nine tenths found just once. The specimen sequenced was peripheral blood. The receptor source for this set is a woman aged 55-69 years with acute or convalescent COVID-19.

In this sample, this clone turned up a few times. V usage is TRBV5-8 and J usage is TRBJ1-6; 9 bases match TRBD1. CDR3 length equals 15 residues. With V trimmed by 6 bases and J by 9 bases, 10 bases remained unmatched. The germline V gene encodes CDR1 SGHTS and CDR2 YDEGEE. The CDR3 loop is CASIVFRDRVSPLHF. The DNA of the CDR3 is TGTGCCAGCATCGTGTTCCGGGACAGGGTTTCACCCCTCCACTTT.

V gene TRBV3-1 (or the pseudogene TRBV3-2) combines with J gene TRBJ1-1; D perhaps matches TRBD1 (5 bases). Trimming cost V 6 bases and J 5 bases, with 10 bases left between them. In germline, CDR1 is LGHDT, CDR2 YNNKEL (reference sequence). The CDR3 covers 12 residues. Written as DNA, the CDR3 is TGTGCCAGCAGGGAGCAGGGAACTGAAGCTTTCTTT. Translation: CASREQGTEAFF.

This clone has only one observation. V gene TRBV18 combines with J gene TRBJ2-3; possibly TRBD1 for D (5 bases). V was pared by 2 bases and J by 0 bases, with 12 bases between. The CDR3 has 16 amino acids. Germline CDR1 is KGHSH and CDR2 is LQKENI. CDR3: CASSPVLQESTDTQYF. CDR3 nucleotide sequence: TGTGCCAGCTCACCAGTGTTACAGGAAAGCACAGATACGCAGTATTTT.

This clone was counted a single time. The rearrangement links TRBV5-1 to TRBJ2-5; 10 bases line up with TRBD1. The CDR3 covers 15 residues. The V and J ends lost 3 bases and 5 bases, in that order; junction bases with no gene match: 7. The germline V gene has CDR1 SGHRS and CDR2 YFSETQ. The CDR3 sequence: CASSWTGQGIETQYF. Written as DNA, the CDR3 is TGCGCCAGCAGCTGGACGGGACAGGGGATTGAGACCCAGTACTTC.

CDR3 loop: CASSQFGGGQTEAFF. The CDR3 DNA sequence: TGCGCCAGCAGCCAGTTTGGGGGAGGGCAAACTGAAGCTTTCTTT. V usage is TRBV4-1 and J usage is TRBJ1-1; weak D call: TRBD1 (5 bases). The CDR3 covers 15 residues. The germline V gene has CDR1 MGHRA and CDR2 YSYEKL. V lost 3 bases and J 5 bases, leaving 16 bases between the germline ends.